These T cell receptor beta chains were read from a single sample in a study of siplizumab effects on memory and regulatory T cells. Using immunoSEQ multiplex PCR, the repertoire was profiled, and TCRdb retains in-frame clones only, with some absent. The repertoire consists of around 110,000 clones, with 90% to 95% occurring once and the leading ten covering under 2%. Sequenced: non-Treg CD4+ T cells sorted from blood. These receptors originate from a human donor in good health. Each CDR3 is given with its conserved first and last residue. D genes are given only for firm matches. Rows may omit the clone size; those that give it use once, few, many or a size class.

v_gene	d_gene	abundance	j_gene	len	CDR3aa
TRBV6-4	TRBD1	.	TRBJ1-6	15	CASSVRTGDSSPLHF
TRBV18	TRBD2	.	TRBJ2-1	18	CASSPPGLAGGTYNEQFF
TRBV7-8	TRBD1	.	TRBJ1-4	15	CASSLWTGVGEKLFF
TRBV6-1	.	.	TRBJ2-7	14	CASSEATGRTEQYF
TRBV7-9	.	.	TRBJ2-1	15	CASSLFEPGTNEQFF
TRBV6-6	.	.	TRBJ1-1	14	CASRGGGLNTEAFF
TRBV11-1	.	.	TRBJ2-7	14	CASSLEATSYEQYF
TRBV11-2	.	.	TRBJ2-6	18	CASSRYASRQSRANVLTF
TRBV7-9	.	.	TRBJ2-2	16	CASSSLTGRNTGELFF
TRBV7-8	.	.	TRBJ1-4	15	CASSPRSATNEKLFF
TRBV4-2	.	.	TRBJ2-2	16	CASSQAGTGNTGELFF
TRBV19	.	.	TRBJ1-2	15	CASSKTREVNYGYTF
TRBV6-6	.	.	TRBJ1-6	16	CASSYFDPGANSPLHF
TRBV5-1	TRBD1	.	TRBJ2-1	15	CASSFGQGAYNEQFF
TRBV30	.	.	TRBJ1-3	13	CAWSLGSGNTIYF
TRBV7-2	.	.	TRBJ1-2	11	CASSEIYGYTF
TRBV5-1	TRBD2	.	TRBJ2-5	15	CASSFGLAGGETQYF
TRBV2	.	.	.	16	CASRPLGGLVSYEQYF
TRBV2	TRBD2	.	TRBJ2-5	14	CASSGRGGAETQYF
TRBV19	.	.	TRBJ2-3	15	CATTSTGSNGDTQYF
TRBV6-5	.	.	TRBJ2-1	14	CASSLTPSLPEQFF
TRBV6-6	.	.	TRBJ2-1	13	CASSYNSGNEQFF
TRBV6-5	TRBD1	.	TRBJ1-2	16	CASSYSRDRDLDGYTF
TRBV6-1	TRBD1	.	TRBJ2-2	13	CASSGRGFGELFF
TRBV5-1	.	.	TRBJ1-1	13	CASSLDDSAEAFF
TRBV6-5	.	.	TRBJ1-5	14	CASSRIITNQPQHF
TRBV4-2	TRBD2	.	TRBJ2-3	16	CASSLKREGSTDTQYF
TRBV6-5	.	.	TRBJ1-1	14	CASRPDNWDTEAFF
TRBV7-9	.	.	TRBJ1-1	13	CASSLDWGSEAFF
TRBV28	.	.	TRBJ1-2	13	CASSLGRNYGYTF
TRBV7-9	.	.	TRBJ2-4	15	CASSLAEGPKNIQYF
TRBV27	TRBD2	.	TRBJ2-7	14	CASSQLAGRYEQYF
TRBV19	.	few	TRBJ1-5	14	CASSIGYSNQPQHF
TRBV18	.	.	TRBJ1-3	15	CASSPLSSSGNTIYF
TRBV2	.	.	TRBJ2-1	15	CASIGGAAQSNEQFF
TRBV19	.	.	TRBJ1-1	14	CASSPNTGITEAFF
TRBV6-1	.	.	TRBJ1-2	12	CASSEGLYGYTF
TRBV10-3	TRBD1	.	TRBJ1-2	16	CAISESSGTGRYGYTF
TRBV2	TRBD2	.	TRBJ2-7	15	CASVPQSGGAYEQYF
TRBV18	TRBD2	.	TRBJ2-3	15	CASSPPGGMTDTQYF
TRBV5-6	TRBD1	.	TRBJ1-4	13	CASSRTGGEKLFF
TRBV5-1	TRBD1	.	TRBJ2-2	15	CASSLLQGAAGELFF
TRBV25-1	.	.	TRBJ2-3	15	CASSLLGVLTDTQYF
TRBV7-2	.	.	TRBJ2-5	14	CASSLGRAPETQYF
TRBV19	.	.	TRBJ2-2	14	CASIGGRNTGELFF
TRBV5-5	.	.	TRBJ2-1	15	CASSLRDNEVNEQFF
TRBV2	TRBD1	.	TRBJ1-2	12	CASSYTGVGYTF
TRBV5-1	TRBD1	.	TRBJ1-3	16	CASKPTPGTAGNTIYF
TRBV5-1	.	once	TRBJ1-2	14	CASSPASINYGYTF
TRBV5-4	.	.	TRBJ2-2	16	CASSLGRPMFVGELFF
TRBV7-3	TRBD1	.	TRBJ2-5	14	CASSLGTAGETQYF
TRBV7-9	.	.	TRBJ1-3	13	CASSFGRFGTIYF
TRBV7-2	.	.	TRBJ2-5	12	CASSSTGSAQYF
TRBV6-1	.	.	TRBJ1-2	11	CASSFGYGYTF
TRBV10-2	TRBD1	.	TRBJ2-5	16	CASSGPGQGAGETQYF